One TCR beta chain is described in this entry. These data are taken from a study of blood T cell repertoires in COVID-19. As for the study in general: The origin of the acute and convalescent COVID-19 samples was the United States, Italy and Spain. PBMCs, B-cell-depleted T cells, or T cells were the source of the cDNA or gDNA that made up the material.

Under the authors' procedure: Cell counts per sample came from amplifying reference gene primers. Assay used: immunoSEQ multiplex PCR; TCRdb lists only in-frame clones, some missing. V, J and clone size reflect that table, while D and trimming were determined from the DNA. Among roughly 220,000 clones listed, roughly four fifths were seen once. V was pared by 4 bases and J by 8 bases, with 7 bases of the junction left unmatched. The CDR3 has 14 amino acids. The germline V gene encodes CDR1 SGHTA and CDR2 FQGNSA. The sequenced material came from peripheral blood. This sequence was found in a woman aged 55-75 years with acute or convalescent COVID-19. The chain links TRBV7-2 to TRBJ2-1; 8 nucleotides agree with TRBD2. The chain's CDR3 is CASSSAGGGDEQFF. CDR3 nucleotides: TGTGCCAGCAGCTCGGCCGGGGGGGGCGATGAGCAGTTCTTC.